The T cell receptor beta chain described here comes from a study of blood T cell repertoires in COVID-19. At the level of the study: Spain, Italy and the United States supplied samples that represented acute and convalescent COVID-19. T cells, B-cell-depleted T cells, or PBMCs provided the cDNA or gDNA that served as material.

The germline CDR1 and CDR2 sequences are LGHNA and YSLEER. The CDR3 spans 14 residues. With 1 base removed from V and 4 bases from J, the gap between germline ends came to 7 bases. Authors' processing steps: Reference gene primer amplification gave nucleated cell count estimates. Clones were read by immunoSEQ multiplex PCR, and TCRdb kept only the in-frame ones, dropping some. The V and J calls and clone size were taken over from that table, and D and trimming were inferred from the DNA. The sample lists about 260,000 clones, 86% occurring once. The sequence derives from a man aged 40-55 years who had recovered from COVID-19. V usage is TRBV4-3 and J usage is TRBJ2-2, with D possibly TRBD2 on 5 matching bases. The sample comprised peripheral blood. Written as DNA, the CDR3 is TGCGCCAGCAGCCAAGCGGGAATCACCGGGGAGCTGTTTTTT. It specifies CASSQAGITGELFF.